Presented here are 2 T cell receptor beta chains from one specimen sequenced in a study of cytomegalovirus exposure and HLA in healthy donors. 60 Vbeta and 13 Jbeta primers were used in PCR. The data were produced by immunoSEQ multiplex PCR, yet TCRdb's version contains in-frame clones alone and is incomplete. This sample has almost 85,000 clones, with roughly 78% found just once. Sequencing was done on a sample of PBMCs. These receptors came from a male donor in good health and CMV-seropositive.

The chain carries TRBV27 and TRBJ2-2, with D possibly matching TRBD2 (6 bases). With 2 bases removed from V and 6 bases from J, the gap between germline ends came to 22 bases. The germline gives CDR1 MNHEY, CDR2 SMNVEV (reference sequence). The CDR3 is 18 residues long. The CDR3 sequence is CASSLRALSGRVAGELFF. The CDR3 DNA is TGTGCCAGCAGTTTACGTGCGTTGAGCGGGCGCGTGGCCGGGGAGCTGTTTTTT.

This clone was recorded a few times. The rearrangement links TRBV14 to TRBJ2-2, with D tentatively TRBD1 (5 bases). The CDR3 extends over 16 amino acids. The germline V gene has CDR1 SGHDN and CDR2 FVKESK. V was cut by 5 bases and J by 9 bases, with 22 bases left in between. CDR3 loop: CASSSRLGQGARELFF. CDR3 DNA: TGTGCCAGCAGCTCGAGGCTTGGACAAGGTGCGAGGGAGCTGTTTTTT.